This TCR beta chain was captured by sequencing in a study of blood T cell repertoires in COVID-19. Turning to the study itself: Sources were T cells, B-cell-depleted T cells, or PBMCs; the material itself was cDNA or gDNA.

CDR1 KGHDR and CDR2 SFDVKD come from the germline V gene. The CDR3 sequence is 17 residues long. With 4 bases clipped from V and 5 bases from J, the junction kept 11 bases outside the gene matches. Some clones are missing from TCRdb's copy, which holds only in-frame ones; the method was immunoSEQ multiplex PCR. The table has roughly 150,000 clones, about 83% seen once. The chain recombines TRBV24-1 with TRBJ2-1; 9 bases agree with TRBD2. This TCR came from a man between 65 and 80 years old who had recovered from COVID-19. The sample was peripheral blood. Here the CDR3 DNA reads TGTGCCACCAGTGACCCCTCTGGGCTAGCGGGGAACAATGAGCAGTTCTTC. Its translation: CATSDPSGLAGNNEQFF.